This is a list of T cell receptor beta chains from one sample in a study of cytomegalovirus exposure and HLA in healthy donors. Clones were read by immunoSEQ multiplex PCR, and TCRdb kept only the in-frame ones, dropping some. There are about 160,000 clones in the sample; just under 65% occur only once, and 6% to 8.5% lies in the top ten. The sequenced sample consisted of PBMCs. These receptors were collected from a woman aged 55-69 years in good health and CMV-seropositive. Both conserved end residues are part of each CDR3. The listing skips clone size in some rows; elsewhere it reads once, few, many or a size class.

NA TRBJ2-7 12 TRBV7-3 CASRPRCREQYF
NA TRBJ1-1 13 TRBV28 CASSLSGTLEAFF
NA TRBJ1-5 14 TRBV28 CASSLAGSNQPQHF
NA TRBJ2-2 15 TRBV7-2 CASSSSGSNTGELFF
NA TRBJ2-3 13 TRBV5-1 CASSLGPTDTQYF
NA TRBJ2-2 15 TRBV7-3 CASSLTEGNTGELFF
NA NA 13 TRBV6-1 CASSEAKFYEQYF
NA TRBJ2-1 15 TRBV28 CASRAPSGIGNEQFF
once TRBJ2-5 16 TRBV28 CTSSLPRTGRVETQYF
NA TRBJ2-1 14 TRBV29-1 CSVEGGQGFYEQFF
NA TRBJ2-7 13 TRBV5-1 CASSGQGFDEQYF
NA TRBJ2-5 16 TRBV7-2 CASSLNSGSGQETQYF
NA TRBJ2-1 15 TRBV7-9 CASSPLETSRNEQFF
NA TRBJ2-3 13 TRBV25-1 CASRDRMADTQYF
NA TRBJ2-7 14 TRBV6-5 CASSTRQTPYEQYF
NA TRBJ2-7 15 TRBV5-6 CASSSGQGITYEQYF
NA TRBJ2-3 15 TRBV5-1 CASSLAGGGIDTQYF
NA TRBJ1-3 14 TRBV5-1 CASSLDQGPNTIYF
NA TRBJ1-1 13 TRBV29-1 CSVETRGWTEAFF
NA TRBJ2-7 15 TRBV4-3 CASSHGTVDLREQYF
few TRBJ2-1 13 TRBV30 CAWSLSSYNEQFF
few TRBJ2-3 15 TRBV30 CAWSVRSGSADTQYF
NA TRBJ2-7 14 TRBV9 CASSVGRTGKEQYF
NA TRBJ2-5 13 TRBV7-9 CASSPDSQETQYF
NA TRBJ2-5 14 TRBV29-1 CSVGEGQWGETQYF
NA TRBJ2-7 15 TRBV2 CASSYSGTSRGEQYF
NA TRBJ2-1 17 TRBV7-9 CASSLMSTGLGYNEQFF
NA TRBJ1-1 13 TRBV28 CASSLGLNTEAFF
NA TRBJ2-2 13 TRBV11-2 CASSPLRTGELFF
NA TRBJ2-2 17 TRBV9 CASSNPGLAGVTGELFF
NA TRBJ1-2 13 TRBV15 CATSPTDNYGYTF
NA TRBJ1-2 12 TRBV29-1 CSVLGTDYGYTF
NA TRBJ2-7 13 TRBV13 CASSSGADYEQYF
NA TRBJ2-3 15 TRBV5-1 CASSLTSGSTDTQYF
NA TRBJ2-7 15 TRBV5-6 CASSSQSGWDYEQYF
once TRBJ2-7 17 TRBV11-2 CASSLDLSSGSSYEQYF
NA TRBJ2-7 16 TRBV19 CASSTGQVLMPYEQYF
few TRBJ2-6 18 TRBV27 CASSPLAGRGSGANVLTF
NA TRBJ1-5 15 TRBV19 CASSARDSHYQPQHF
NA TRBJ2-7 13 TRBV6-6 CASSLVSLHEQYF
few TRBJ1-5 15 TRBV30 CAWSGVGGGLQPQHF
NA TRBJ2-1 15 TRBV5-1 CASSLSGGLLNEQFF
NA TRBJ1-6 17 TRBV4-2 CASSQVGAAQNNSPLHF
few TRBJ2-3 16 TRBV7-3 CASSLGLAGYTDTQYF
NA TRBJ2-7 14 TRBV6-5 CASSFQGASYEQYF
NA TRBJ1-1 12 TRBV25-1 CASRQGSSEAFF
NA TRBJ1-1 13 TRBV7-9 CASSLAPSTEAFF